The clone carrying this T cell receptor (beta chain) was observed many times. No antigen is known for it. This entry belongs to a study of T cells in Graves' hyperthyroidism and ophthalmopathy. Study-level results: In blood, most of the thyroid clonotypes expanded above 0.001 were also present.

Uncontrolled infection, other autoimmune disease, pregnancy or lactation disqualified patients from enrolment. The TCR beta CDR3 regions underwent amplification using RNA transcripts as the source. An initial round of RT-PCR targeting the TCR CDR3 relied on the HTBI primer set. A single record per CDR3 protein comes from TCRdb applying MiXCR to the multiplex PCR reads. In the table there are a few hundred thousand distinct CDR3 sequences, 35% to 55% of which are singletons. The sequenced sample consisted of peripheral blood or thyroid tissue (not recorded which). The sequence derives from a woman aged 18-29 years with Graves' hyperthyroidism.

The CDR3 reads CASSEVDSGNTIYF. The CDR3 DNA follows: TGTGCCAGCAGTGAGGTGGACTCTGGAAACACCATATATTTT. V and J are TRBV2 and TRBJ1-3; D remains ambiguous. CDR1 and CDR2 (germline): SNHLY, FYNNEI. V lost 3 bases, J lost 0 bases, and 6 bases lay in between. CDR3 length equals 14 residues. The full variable domain, completed using reference TRBV2 and TRBJ1-3, is EPEVTQTPSHQVTQMGQEVILRCVPISNHLYFYWYRQILGQKVEFLVSFYNNEISEKSEIFDDQFSVERPDGSNFTLKIRSTKLEDSAMYFCASSEVDSGNTIYFGEGSWLTVV.